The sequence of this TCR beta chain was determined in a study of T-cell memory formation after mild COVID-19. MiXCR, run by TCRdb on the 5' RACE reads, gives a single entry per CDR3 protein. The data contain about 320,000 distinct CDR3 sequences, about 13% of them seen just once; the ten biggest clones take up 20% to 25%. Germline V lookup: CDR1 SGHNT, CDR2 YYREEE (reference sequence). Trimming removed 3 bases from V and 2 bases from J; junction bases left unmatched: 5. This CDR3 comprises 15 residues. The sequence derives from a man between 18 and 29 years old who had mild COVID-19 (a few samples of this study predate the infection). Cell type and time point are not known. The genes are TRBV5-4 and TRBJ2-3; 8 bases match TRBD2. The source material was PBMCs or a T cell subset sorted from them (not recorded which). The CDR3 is CASSYVAGITDTQYF. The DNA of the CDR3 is TGTGCCAGCAGCTACGTAGCGGGAATCACAGATACGCAGTATTTT.